This T cell receptor beta chain was identified in a study of neurological immune-mediated disorders. Study-level results: The most TCR clonal expansion was seen in HTLV-1-associated myelopathy, and the least was seen in multiple sclerosis, which fell below healthy controls.

PBMCs stored at -80 C, numbering 2 million, were the origin of the unsorted libraries. 5'RACE employing 10-nucleotide random UMIs yielded the cDNA. TCRdb itself ran the 5' RACE reads through MiXCR, one entry per CDR3 protein. The sample lists 55,000 or so distinct CDR3 sequences, about 4% occurring once. This clonotype was seen ten or more times. Its antigen is undetermined. The clonotype comes from a man aged 45-60 years with multiple sclerosis. Sequencing was done on a sample of PBMCs.

The CDR3 nucleotides are TGTGCCAGCAGTGAAGGACAGGGTTTTAAGAATGGCTACACCTTC. Its translation: CASSEGQGFKNGYTF. The V call is TRBV6-1, the J call TRBJ1-2; 7 bases are shared with TRBD1. CDR3 length: 15 residues. Germline trimming cut 1 base from V and 6 bases from J; bases unmatched to any gene: 8. In germline, CDR1 is MNHNS, CDR2 SASEGT.